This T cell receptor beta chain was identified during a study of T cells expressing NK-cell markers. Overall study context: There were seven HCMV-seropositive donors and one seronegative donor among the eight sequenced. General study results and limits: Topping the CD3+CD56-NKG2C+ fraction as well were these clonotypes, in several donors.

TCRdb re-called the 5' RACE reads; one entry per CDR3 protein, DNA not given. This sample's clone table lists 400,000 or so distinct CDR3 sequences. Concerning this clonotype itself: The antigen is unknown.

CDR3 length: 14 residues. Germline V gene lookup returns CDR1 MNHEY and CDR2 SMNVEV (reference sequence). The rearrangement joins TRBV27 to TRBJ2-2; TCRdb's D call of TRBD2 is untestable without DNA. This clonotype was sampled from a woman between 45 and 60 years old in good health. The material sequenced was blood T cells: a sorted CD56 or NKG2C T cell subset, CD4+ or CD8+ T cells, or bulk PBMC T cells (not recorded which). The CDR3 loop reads CASSSLARTGELFF.